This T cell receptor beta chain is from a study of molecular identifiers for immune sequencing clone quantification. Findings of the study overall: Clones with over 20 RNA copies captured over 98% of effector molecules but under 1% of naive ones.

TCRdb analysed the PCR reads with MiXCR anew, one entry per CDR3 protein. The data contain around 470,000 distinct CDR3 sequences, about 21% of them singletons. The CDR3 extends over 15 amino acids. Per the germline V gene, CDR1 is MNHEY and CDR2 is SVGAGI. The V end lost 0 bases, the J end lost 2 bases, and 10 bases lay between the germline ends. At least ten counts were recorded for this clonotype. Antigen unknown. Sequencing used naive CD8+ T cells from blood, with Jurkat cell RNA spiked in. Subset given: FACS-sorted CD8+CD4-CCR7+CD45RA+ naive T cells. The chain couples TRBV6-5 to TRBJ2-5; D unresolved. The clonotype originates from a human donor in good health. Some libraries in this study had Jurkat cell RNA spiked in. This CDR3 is CASSYSNSRQETQYF. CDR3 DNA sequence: TGTGCCAGCAGTTACTCGAATTCACGTCAAGAGACCCAGTACTTC.